The T cell receptor (beta chain) described here comes from a study of response to subunit inactivated influenza vaccine. Concerning this clonotype: Its antigen is still unknown.

Overall study results and limits: That few new T cells are recruited by each seasonal influenza vaccination was the authors' suggestion.

TCRdb re-derived calls from the RT-PCR reads in MiXCR, one entry per CDR3 protein. The sample has about 500,000 distinct CDR3 sequences; around 13% are singletons. Trimming stripped 8 bases from V and 1 base from J, with 18 bases between. The length of the CDR3 is 17 residues. V and J are TRBV12-3 or TRBV12-4 and TRBJ2-6, with TRBD1 as a possible D gene (6 bases). This clonotype originated in a man in his forties or fifties who received an inactivated influenza vaccine. Source: PBMCs from blood, taken about 40 days after vaccination. The CDR3 region has the DNA TGTGCCAGCCTCCCCTCAGTCCAGGGGTCTGGGGCCAACGTCCTGACTTTC. This codes for CASLPSVQGSGANVLTF.